Shown below are 30 T cell receptor beta chains from a single sample sequenced in a study of shared clonotypes between healthy human individuals. Naive CD8 populations comprised CD45RO-negative cells positively selected for CCR7, excluding terminally differentiated effector memory CD45RA+ cells. The method was immunoSEQ multiplex PCR; TCRdb's version includes in-frame clones alone and lacks a portion of them. In the table there are roughly 2,000,000 clones, 93% of which are singletons. The sample was naive CD8+ T cells from PBMCs. The source is a man between 18 and 35 years old in good health. Some clones in this sample may be carry-over from other donors' samples.

The chain recombines TRBV27 with TRBJ2-7, with 7 bases lining up with TRBD1. The CDR3 covers 14 residues. Germline CDR1 and CDR2: MNHEY and SMNVEV (reference sequence). V lost 6 bases to trimming and J lost 5 bases; unmatched junction nucleotides: 10. The CDR3 sequence is CASSPTTGQHEQYF. CDR3 sequence (DNA): TGTGCCAGCAGCCCTACGACAGGGCAGCACGAGCAGTACTTC.

The chain joins TRBV27 to TRBJ2-2; 15 bases fit TRBD2. The J segment lost 6 bases and the V segment lost 2 bases, leaving 10 bases of the junction unmatched. This CDR3 is built from 19 residues. Looked up from germline, CDR1 is MNHEY and CDR2 is SMNVEV (reference sequence). In DNA form, the CDR3 reads TGTGCCAGCAGTTTACTCTTTGGGACTAGCGGGAGGTTTTCCGGGGAGCTGTTTTTT. Encoded protein: CASSLLFGTSGRFSGELFF.

With regard to this clone: Other DNA sequences in the same sample also yield this CDR3. The V and J genes are TRBV11-2 and TRBJ2-7, with D possibly TRBD1 on 6 matching bases. The germline gives CDR1 SGHAT, CDR2 FQNNGV. CDR3 length: 15 residues. V shed 0 bases and J shed 3 bases, with 12 bases lying between them. The CDR3 is CASSLDPGTLYEQYF. The DNA for the CDR3 is TGTGCCAGCAGCTTAGATCCAGGGACACTCTACGAGCAGTACTTC.

The chain carries TRBV6-6 and TRBJ1-5; 7 positions agree with TRBD1. J lost 1 base, V lost 7 bases, and 4 bases had no gene match. The CDR3 spans 14 residues. In germline, CDR1 is MNHNY, CDR2 SVGAGI (reference sequence). CDR3: CASTDRESNQPQHF. For the CDR3, the DNA is TGTGCCAGCACCGACAGGGAAAGCAATCAGCCCCAGCATTTT.

The gene calls are TRBV19 and TRBJ2-7; TRBD2 agrees at 7 bases. From germline, CDR1 is LNHDA and CDR2 SQIVND (reference sequence). The trim removed 5 bases at V and 3 bases at J, leaving 4 bases unmatched. This CDR3 spans 13 amino acids. The CDR3 nucleotides are TGTGCCAGTAGTGTCGTAGCGGGCTACGAGCAGTACTTC. Protein sequence: CASSVVAGYEQYF.

The chain joins TRBV19 to TRBJ1-5; no reliable D call. Trimming shortened V by 1 base and J by 4 bases, and 11 bases separated the two germline ends. Germline values: CDR1 LNHDA, CDR2 SQIVND (reference sequence). CDR3 length: 15 residues. Here the CDR3 reads CASSIGTLGNQPQHF. CDR3 bases: TGTGCCAGTAGTATAGGCACGCTTGGTAATCAGCCCCAGCATTTT.

The chain is built from TRBV6-6 and TRBJ2-7; D tentatively reads TRBD1 or TRBD2 (5 bases each). This CDR3 is 15 amino acids long. The V end lost 2 bases, the J end lost 4 bases, and 15 bases lay between the germline ends. The germline CDR1 and CDR2 sequences are MNHNY and SVGAGI (reference sequence). The CDR3 spells CASSYLEGLEYEQYF. The CDR3, as DNA: TGTGCCAGCAGTTACCTTGAGGGGTTGGAGTACGAGCAGTACTTC.

The chain is built from TRBV7-9 and TRBJ1-1, with D perhaps matching TRBD1 (6 bases). V dropped 3 bases and J dropped 1 base, with 18 bases sitting between them. Per germline, CDR1 SEHNR and CDR2 FQNEAQ (reference sequence). The CDR3 is 17 residues long. For the CDR3, the DNA is TGTGCCAGCAGCTTCTCCCCCCTGGGGGCTAAGAACACTGAAGCTTTCTTT. Its protein product is CASSFSPLGAKNTEAFF.

The genes are TRBV19 and TRBJ1-2; 8 bases are a match to TRBD1. The junction had 7 bases not matched to a gene; V was cut back by 4 bases and J by 0 bases. The CDR3 has 16 residues. Germline lookup yields CDR1 LNHDA and CDR2 SQIVND (reference sequence). CDR3 amino acids: CASSSGWTGTNYGYTF. CDR3 nucleotide sequence: TGTGCCAGTAGTAGCGGGTGGACAGGGACTAACTATGGCTACACCTTC.

The chain combines TRBV11-2 with TRBJ2-4, with D possibly matching TRBD2 (5 bases). Germline-derived CDR1 and CDR2 are SGHAT and FQNNGV. The CDR3 covers 15 residues. Trimming shortened V by 2 bases and J by 1 base, and 9 bases separated the two germline ends. CDR3 nucleotide sequence: TGTGCCAGCAGCTTATTTCGAGGGGCCAAAAACATTCAGTACTTC. The encoded protein is CASSLFRGAKNIQYF.

On this clone: The same CDR3 can be traced to other DNA sequences in this sample. This chain joins TRBV9 and TRBJ2-5; possibly TRBD1 for D (6 bases). CDR3 size: 13 residues. Trimming removed 2 bases at V and 3 bases at J, with 8 bases between. Germline assignment: CDR1 SGDLS and CDR2 YYNGEE. The CDR3 region is CASSVNREETQYF. DNA of the CDR3: TGTGCCAGCAGCGTTAACAGGGAAGAGACCCAGTACTTC.

V gene TRBV15 combines with J gene TRBJ2-2; D is tentatively TRBD1 or TRBD2 (5 bases each). Trimming cost V 4 bases and J 6 bases, with 9 bases left between them. This CDR3 contains 13 residues. Germline CDR1 and CDR2: LNHNV and YYDKDF (reference sequence). The CDR3: CATSTRGPGELFF. Written as DNA, the CDR3 is TGTGCCACCAGCACGAGGGGTCCCGGGGAGCTGTTTTTT.

This rearrangement joins TRBV4-3 to TRBJ2-2, with D possibly TRBD2 on 5 matching bases. CDR3 length: 15 amino acids. Germline CDR1 is LGHNA and CDR2 is YSLEER. V lost 0 bases and J lost 6, with 11 bases in between. The CDR3 DNA is TGCGCCAGCAGCCAAGATTGGCGGGCTCCCGGGGAGCTGTTTTTT. The encoded protein is CASSQDWRAPGELFF.

As to this clone: Other nucleotide sequences from this sample produce the same CDR3. The chain links TRBV4-3 to TRBJ1-3, with 10 bases lining up with TRBD1. The CDR3 consists of 15 residues. After removal of 3 bases from V and 2 bases from J, the junction contained 1 base not matched to a gene. Germline lookup yields CDR1 LGHNA and CDR2 YSLEER. The CDR3 reads CASSQGTGAGNTIYF. As DNA, the CDR3 is TGCGCCAGCAGCCAGGGGACAGGGGCTGGAAACACCATATATTTT.

This clone was counted once. The chain recombines TRBV28 with TRBJ2-7, with D unresolved. This CDR3 is 14 amino acids long. The V and J ends lost 3 bases and 0 bases respectively, with 9 bases between them. Germline V lookup: CDR1 MDHEN, CDR2 SYDVKM. The CDR3 sequence is CASSFMRSSYEQYF. The CDR3 bases are TGTGCCAGCAGTTTTATGCGGAGCTCCTACGAGCAGTACTTC.

J is TRBJ2-1 and V is TRBV5-8, with TRBD2 identical over 9 bases. The junction had 8 bases not matched to a gene; V was cut back by 4 bases and J by 3 bases. The germline CDR1 and CDR2 sequences are SGHTS and YDEGEE. This CDR3 comprises 16 residues. The CDR3 coding sequence is TGTGCCAGCAGCGGCTGGACTAGCGAAAGCTACAATGAGCAGTTCTTC. This sequence encodes CASSGWTSESYNEQFF.

V usage is TRBV7-9 and J usage is TRBJ2-2; 8 nucleotides agree with TRBD2. This CDR3 has 15 amino acids. V trimming: 4 bases; J trimming: 9 bases; junction bases outside the gene matches: 10. Germline lookup yields CDR1 SEHNR and CDR2 FQNEAQ (reference sequence). The CDR3 region has the DNA TGTGCCAGCAGCTCGACAGGACTAGCTAGGCGGGAGCTGTTTTTT. It codes for CASSSTGLARRELFF.

This chain joins TRBV5-1 and TRBJ2-5; TRBD1 aligns across 8 bases. Looked up from germline, CDR1 is SGHRS and CDR2 is YFSETQ. The ends lost 1 base at V and 4 bases at J; junction bases unmatched: 15. CDR3 length: 18 amino acids. The CDR3 bases are TGCGCCAGCAGCTTGTCTCCAAAACTGACAGGGGCAGGAGAGACCCAGTACTTC. Protein product: CASSLSPKLTGAGETQYF.

This chain connects TRBV19 to TRBJ2-7; 7 bases map to TRBD2. The CDR3 has 13 residues. The V gene end was trimmed by 6 bases and the J gene end by 6 bases; junction bases not matched to a gene: 8. Germline-derived CDR1 and CDR2 are LNHDA and SQIVND (reference sequence). The CDR3 region is CASRGAGEREQYF. The CDR3 DNA follows: TGTGCCAGTAGGGGCGCGGGAGAACGCGAGCAGTACTTC. Filled out from reference TRBV19 and TRBJ2-7, the complete variable domain reads DGGITQSPKYLFRKEGQNVTLSCEQNLNHDAMYWYRQDPGQGLRLIYYSQIVNDFQKGDIAEGYSVSREKKESFPLTVTSAQKNPTAFYLCASRGAGEREQYFGPGTRLTVT.

The chain combines TRBV11-2 with TRBJ2-7, with D hard to call. V gave up 1 base and J gave up 3 bases, with 10 bases separating them. This CDR3 is 14 amino acids long. Germline V gene data show CDR1 as SGHAT and CDR2 as FQNNGV. CDR3 in DNA: TGTGCCAGCAGCTTAGTCGAAAAACACTACGAGCAGTACTTC. This sequence encodes CASSLVEKHYEQYF.

The genes are TRBV7-9 and TRBJ1-1, with TRBD1 as a possible D gene (5 bases). The V gene's germline CDR1 is SEHNR and CDR2 FQNEAQ (reference sequence). The CDR3 length is 14 residues. The V end lost 5 bases, the J end lost 4 bases, and 14 bases lay between the germline ends. The CDR3 region has the DNA TGTGCCAGCAGCCCAACTGGGGGACTCACTGAAGCTTTCTTT. Its protein is CASSPTGGLTEAFF.

This clone has only one observation. The rearrangement joins TRBV30 to TRBJ2-1; 11 bases map to TRBD2. The junction had 3 bases not matched to a gene; V was cut back by 3 bases and J by 8 bases. This CDR3 has 13 residues. Germline V gene sequence: CDR1 GTSNPN, CDR2 SVGIG (reference sequence). The CDR3 bases are TGTGCCTGGAGACTAGCGGGAGAGGATGAGCAGTTCTTC. Its protein is CAWRLAGEDEQFF.

This chain links TRBV5-5 with TRBJ1-4, with D unclear. V was trimmed by 2 bases and J by 8 bases, leaving 16 bases between them. CDR3 length: 15 amino acids. CDR1 SGHKS and CDR2 YYEKEE come from the germline V gene (reference sequence). In DNA form, the CDR3 reads TGTGCCAGCAGCTTTTTGGGATGGGGAGCCGAAAAACTGTTTTTT. It codes for CASSFLGWGAEKLFF.

The rearrangement uses TRBV19 and TRBJ1-2, with D unclear. Trimming took 3 bases from V and 0 from J, leaving 5 bases between them. Germline V lookup: CDR1 LNHDA, CDR2 SQIVND (reference sequence). The CDR3 totals 13 residues. The CDR3 DNA is TGTGCCAGTAGTATGCGGACTAACTATGGCTACACCTTC. This sequence encodes CASSMRTNYGYTF.

This clone was seen only once. The chain links TRBV5-8 to TRBJ1-1; possibly TRBD1 for D (5 bases). Germline CDR1 and CDR2: SGHTS and YDEGEE. The CDR3 has 15 amino acids. Trimming removed 2 bases from V and 6 bases from J, with 17 bases in between. CDR3 DNA sequence: TGTGCCAGCAGCTTCTGGTCCCGGGACGTTGCTGAAGCTTTCTTT. This sequence encodes CASSFWSRDVAEAFF. The entire variable domain, with the rest obtained from reference TRBV5-8 and TRBJ1-1, is as follows: EAGVTQSPTHLIKTRGQQATLRCSPISGHTSVYWYQQALGLGLQFLLWYDEGEERNRGNFPPRFSGRQFPNYSSELNVNALELEDSALYLCASSFWSRDVAEAFFGQGTRLTVV.

This clone has just one count. The rearrangement joins TRBV5-6 to TRBJ2-1; D is ambiguous. V dropped 4 bases and J dropped 8 bases, with 7 bases sitting between them. Germline V lookup: CDR1 SGHDT, CDR2 YYEEEE. The CDR3 totals 11 residues. In DNA, the CDR3 is TGTGCCAGCAGCCAACCGTATGAGCAGTTCTTC. Amino acid sequence: CASSQPYEQFF.

CDR3 coding DNA: TGTGCCAGCAGCTTGATAGCAGGGCAACGGGGCGAGCAGTACTTC. This codes for CASSLIAGQRGEQYF. This chain joins TRBV5-5 and TRBJ2-7, with D perhaps TRBD1 or TRBD2 (5 bases each). Trimming removed 1 base at V and 6 bases at J, with 17 bases between. Germline values: CDR1 SGHKS, CDR2 YYEKEE (reference sequence). The CDR3 covers 15 residues.

This chain links TRBV5-8 with TRBJ1-1, with 7 bases lining up with TRBD1. The CDR3 totals 16 residues. Germline assignment: CDR1 SGHTS and CDR2 YDEGEE. V was clipped by 3 bases and J by 5 bases; unmatched bases: 13. CDR3 in DNA: TGTGCCAGCAGCTGGGGCCGCGTAGGGGGCGCGACTGAAGCTTTCTTT. Encoded protein: CASSWGRVGGATEAFF.

The chain recombines TRBV10-3 with TRBJ1-4, with D perhaps matching TRBD1 (5 bases). V lost 8 bases and J 5 bases, leaving 15 bases between the germline ends. This CDR3 comprises 14 residues. Germline V gene data show CDR1 as ENHRY and CDR2 as SYGVKD. CDR3: CAIGGQGSNEKLFF. For the CDR3, the DNA is TGTGCCATCGGAGGTCAGGGCTCAAATGAAAAACTGTTTTTT.

This clone was detected only a few times. The chain is built from TRBV6-5 and TRBJ1-1; 7 positions agree with TRBD1. Unmatched junction bases numbered 4, after V lost 2 bases and J lost 4 bases. The germline V gene encodes CDR1 MNHEY and CDR2 SVGAGI. The CDR3 runs to 14 residues. In DNA form, the CDR3 reads TGTGCCAGCAGTTACAGGGGGCTCGGCACTGAAGCTTTCTTT. This codes for CASSYRGLGTEAFF.